This T cell receptor (beta chain) was identified during a study of T-cell memory formation after mild COVID-19. Study-level points and caveats: Contracting clones localized mainly to CM and EM when CD4+ and mainly to EMRA when CD8+.

In regard to this clonotype: Its target is not known.

The TCR alpha and TCR beta cDNA libraries, bearing sample barcodes and UMIs, were generated by 5'RACE using constant-segment primers. One entry per CDR3 protein results from TCRdb running MiXCR on the 5' RACE reads. Counted here are roughly 110,000 distinct CDR3 sequences, approximately 15% occurring once; the ten biggest clones make up under 45%. Sequenced: PBMCs or a T cell subset sorted from them (not recorded which). The TCR was taken from a man aged 18 to 29 who had mild COVID-19 (a few samples of this study predate the infection). Cell type and time point are not known.

CDR3 residues: CASSYPPRADTEAFF. In nucleotides, the CDR3 is TGTGCCAGCAGTTACCCTCCCAGGGCGGACACTGAAGCTTTCTTT. This chain joins TRBV6-2 or TRBV6-3 and TRBJ1-1; tentative D call: TRBD1 (5 bases). Germline-derived CDR1 and CDR2 are MNHEY and SVGEGT. Trimming took 2 bases from V and 3 from J, leaving 13 bases between them. The CDR3 contains 15 residues.